Each of the 26 T cell receptor beta chains below was sequenced from the same sample in a study of blood T cell repertoires in COVID-19. Here immunoSEQ multiplex PCR was the method, and the copy in TCRdb shows in-frame clones only, minus some. The sample lists some 150,000 clones, about 85% occurring once. Sequencing was carried out using peripheral blood. These receptors were collected from an elderly woman in a cohort sampled during active or convalescent COVID-19.

The rearrangement joins TRBV9 to TRBJ2-5, with TRBD2 matching 13 bases. V trimming: 4 bases; J trimming: 4 bases; junction bases outside the gene matches: 7. The CDR3 runs 16 residues. The germline V gene encodes CDR1 SGDLS and CDR2 YYNGEE. CDR3 in amino acids: CASSYMGLAGTETQYF. Here the CDR3 DNA reads TGTGCCAGCAGCTACATGGGACTAGCGGGGACAGAGACCCAGTACTTC.

The V and J genes are TRBV18 and TRBJ1-1; 7 positions agree with TRBD1. The CDR3 totals 17 residues. J gave up 1 base and V 3 bases, and 11 bases lay outside the gene matches. Germline CDR1 is KGHSH and CDR2 is LQKENI. CDR3: CASSPYWDRTRNTEAFF. CDR3 DNA sequence: TGTGCCAGCTCACCCTACTGGGACAGAACGAGGAACACTGAAGCTTTCTTT.

The V call is TRBV7-2, the J call TRBJ2-7, with D perhaps TRBD1 (6 bases). V was trimmed by 5 bases and J by 4 bases, leaving 15 bases between them. Germline-derived CDR1 and CDR2 are SGHTA and FQGNSA. The CDR3 totals 14 residues. CDR3 nucleotides: TGTGCCAGCAGCCTAGGACAGCTAAGTTACGAGCAGTACGTC. It specifies CASSLGQLSYEQYV.

The CDR3 region is CATSESGQGGLNYGYTF. The CDR3 region has the DNA TGTGCCACCAGTGAGAGCGGTCAGGGGGGTCTTAACTATGGCTACACCTTC. The chain recombines TRBV24-1 with TRBJ1-2; 7 bases line up with TRBD1. The V and J ends lost 4 bases and 1 base, in that order; junction bases with no gene match: 11. The length of the CDR3 is 17 residues. CDR1 and CDR2 (germline): KGHDR, SFDVKD.

The chain joins TRBV19 to TRBJ1-5; D is uncertain. This CDR3 has 12 residues. Germline values: CDR1 LNHDA, CDR2 SQIVND (reference sequence). V lost 3 bases and J 5 bases, leaving 5 bases between the germline ends. The CDR3 reads CASSISHQPQHF. CDR3 nucleotides: TGTGCCAGTAGTATCTCCCATCAGCCCCAGCATTTT.

This clone has just a few counts. V gene TRBV27 combines with J gene TRBJ1-2, with a possible D match to TRBD1 (6 bases). The V gene's germline CDR1 is MNHEY and CDR2 SMNVEV (reference sequence). V was cut by 2 bases and J by 0 bases, with 10 bases left in between. This CDR3 is 15 amino acids long. In DNA form, the CDR3 reads TGTGCCAGCAGTTTAAGTACAGGGACTAACTATGGCTACACCTTC. It codes for CASSLSTGTNYGYTF.

This clone has just one count. The chain recombines TRBV10-3 with TRBJ2-2; no reliable D call. V was trimmed by 4 bases and J by 6 bases, leaving 6 bases between them. The CDR3 totals 12 residues. Germline V gene lookup returns CDR1 ENHRY and CDR2 SYGVKD. In DNA, the CDR3 is TGTGCCATCAGTGCGGTGGCCGGGGAGCTGTTTTTT. Amino acids: CAISAVAGELFF.

V is TRBV7-2 and J is TRBJ1-5; no clear D gene. In germline, CDR1 is SGHTA, CDR2 FQGNSA. This CDR3 comprises 14 residues. V was cut by 5 bases and J by 0 bases, with 8 bases left in between. The CDR3 sequence is CASSRESSNQPQHF. The CDR3 DNA reads TGTGCCAGCAGCCGCGAGAGTAGCAATCAGCCCCAGCATTTT.

In this sample, this clone turned up a few times. The chain joins TRBV4-1 to TRBJ2-7, with D tentatively TRBD1 (6 bases). From germline, CDR1 is MGHRA and CDR2 YSYEKL. V lost 0 bases, J lost 2 bases, and 17 bases lay in between. CDR3 length: 17 residues. CDR3 residues: CASSQDAFHRVPYEQYF. The CDR3 DNA reads TGCGCCAGCAGCCAAGATGCCTTCCACAGGGTCCCCTACGAGCAGTACTTC.

The genes are TRBV2 and TRBJ2-3; weak D call: TRBD2 (5 bases). Trimming pared 6 bases from V and 2 bases from J, leaving 18 bases between. This CDR3 has 16 amino acids. In germline, CDR1 is SNHLY, CDR2 FYNNEI. The CDR3 DNA sequence: TGTGCCAGCAGAAGCAGAGGACTCATTTACACAGATACGCAGTATTTT. It encodes CASRSRGLIYTDTQYF.

The rearrangement links TRBV9 to TRBJ1-3; TRBD1 might be the D (5 bases). Germline V CDR1 and CDR2: SGDLS, YYNGEE. This CDR3 has 14 residues. The germline V and J ends were trimmed by 4 bases and 2 bases, with 10 bases remaining between them. The CDR3 loop is CASSPRDPGNTIYF. The DNA for the CDR3 is TGTGCCAGCAGCCCCAGGGATCCTGGAAACACCATATATTTT.

The chain carries TRBV11-3 and TRBJ1-5; 7 nucleotides match TRBD1. Per germline, CDR1 SGHNT and CDR2 YENEEA. CDR3 length equals 15 residues. J gave up 2 bases and V 1 base, and 2 bases lay outside the gene matches. CDR3 in amino acids: CASSLGTGRNQPQHF. In nucleotides, the CDR3 is TGTGCCAGCAGCTTAGGGACAGGCCGCAATCAGCCCCAGCATTTT.

The chain carries TRBV28 and TRBJ1-6; 8 nucleotides align to TRBD1. V was pared by 7 bases and J by 7 bases, with 12 bases of the junction left unmatched. The CDR3 is made up of 16 amino acids. The V gene's germline CDR1 is MDHEN and CDR2 SYDVKM. DNA of the CDR3: TGTGCCAGCATTCGACAGGGGCGGGTTAACAATTCACCCCTCCACTTT. This translates into CASIRQGRVNNSPLHF.

The chain uses TRBV12-3 or TRBV12-4 and TRBJ2-7, with 8 bases lining up with TRBD1. V lost 6 bases, J lost 6 bases, and 7 bases stayed unmatched. The CDR3 length is 13 residues. In DNA, the CDR3 is TGTGCCAGCAGGAAAGGGACAGGTGGCGAGCAGTACTTC. This sequence encodes CASRKGTGGEQYF.

The rearrangement joins TRBV7-9 to TRBJ1-2; 8 nucleotides line up with TRBD1. The CDR3 is 15 residues long. The junction had 11 bases not matched to a gene; V was cut back by 4 bases and J by 7 bases. Germline V lookup: CDR1 SEHNR, CDR2 FQNEAQ (reference sequence). CDR3 in amino acids: CASSYAPQGAGGYTF. The CDR3 DNA follows: TGTGCCAGCAGCTACGCCCCCCAGGGGGCAGGTGGCTACACCTTC.

This clone was detected only a few times. The CDR3 nucleotides are TGCGCCAGCAGCCCGCAAATGGGGGCCATCACCGGGGAGCTGTTTTTT. Translated, it gives CASSPQMGAITGELFF. The chain joins TRBV5-1 to TRBJ2-2; a weak D match, TRBD1 (6 bases). Per the germline V gene, CDR1 is SGHRS and CDR2 is YFSETQ. V shed 4 bases and J shed 4 bases, with 17 bases lying between them. This CDR3 region has 16 residues.

The chain's CDR3 is CASSLSRATEAFF. The DNA for the CDR3 is TGTGCCAGCAGCCTCTCCAGGGCCACTGAAGCTTTCTTT. The chain combines TRBV11-2 with TRBJ1-1, with a weak D call TRBD1 (5 bases). Germline V gene lookup returns CDR1 SGHAT and CDR2 FQNNGV. The CDR3 is made up of 13 amino acids. Trimming took off 5 bases at V and 4 bases at J, with 11 bases between the two ends.

The chain has TRBV30 and TRBJ2-1, with D tentatively TRBD1 (6 bases). CDR3 size: 13 residues. Between the trimmed V and J ends, which lost 4 bases and 7 bases, there was a span of 14 bases. The V gene's germline CDR1 is GTSNPN and CDR2 SVGIG (reference sequence). The CDR3 nucleotides are TGTGCCTGGACCAAACAGGGACGTAATGAGCAGTTCTTC. Amino acids: CAWTKQGRNEQFF.

The chain couples TRBV12-3 or TRBV12-4 to TRBJ1-1; D not resolved. V dropped 3 bases and J dropped 11 bases, with 13 bases sitting between them. The CDR3 has 12 amino acids. The CDR3 protein is CASSFISREAFF. For the CDR3, the DNA is TGTGCCAGCAGTTTTATCTCCCGGGAGGCTTTCTTT.

The chain links TRBV7-2 to TRBJ1-3; 8 nucleotides agree with TRBD1. The CDR3 consists of 16 residues. Germline V gene lookup returns CDR1 SGHTA and CDR2 FQGNSA. V was clipped by 1 base and J by 3 bases; unmatched bases: 5. CDR3 residues: CASSLGRTGIGNTIYF. CDR3 coding DNA: TGTGCCAGCAGCTTAGGTCGGACAGGGATTGGAAACACCATATATTTT.

The rearrangement uses TRBV15 and TRBJ1-3; the D is unclear. The length of the CDR3 is 16 residues. The V gene's germline CDR1 is LNHNV and CDR2 YYDKDF (reference sequence). Trimming removed 0 bases from V and 4 bases from J, with 13 bases in between. The CDR3 here is CATSRDREGTGNTIYF. CDR3 nucleotides: TGTGCCACCAGCAGAGATCGCGAGGGAACGGGAAACACCATATATTTT.

V gene TRBV6-5 combines with J gene TRBJ1-3; 7 bases line up with TRBD1. Unmatched junction bases numbered 6, after V lost 6 bases and J lost 4 bases. The CDR3 runs 14 residues. Germline V gene data show CDR1 as MNHEY and CDR2 as SVGAGI. The CDR3 DNA reads TGTGCCAGCAGCACTACAGGGGTAGGAAACACCATATATTTT. This encodes CASSTTGVGNTIYF.

The V call is TRBV9, the J call TRBJ1-1; possible D gene TRBD1, 6 bases. CDR1 is SGDLS, CDR2 YYNGEE, per germline. V was shortened by 4 bases and J by 6 bases, with 13 bases between the two germline ends. The CDR3 is made up of 13 amino acids. CDR3 amino acids: CASSKGEVAEAFF. CDR3 sequence (DNA): TGTGCCAGCAGCAAGGGGGAAGTCGCTGAAGCTTTCTTT.

As DNA, the CDR3 is TGTGCCAGCAGTTACGTAGATACGACTTTAGACAGACCAATTCAGCCCCAGCATTTT. Its translation: CASSYVDTTLDRPIQPQHF. The V call is TRBV6-2 or TRBV6-3, the J call TRBJ1-5; D might be TRBD1 (5 bases). This CDR3 spans 19 amino acids. Trimming removed 2 bases at V and 6 bases at J, with 26 bases between. Germline CDR1 MNHEY, CDR2 SVGEGT.

The V call is TRBV18, the J call TRBJ1-6, with TRBD1 identical over 9 bases. Per germline, CDR1 KGHSH and CDR2 LQKENI. CDR3 size: 16 residues. After removal of 3 bases from V and 7 bases from J, the junction contained 7 bases not matched to a gene. In nucleotides, the CDR3 is TGTGCCAGCTCACCGGCTTCGGGACAGGGAAATTCACCCCTCCACTTT. Translation: CASSPASGQGNSPLHF.

The chain uses TRBV10-3 and TRBJ1-2, with 9 bases identical to TRBD1. Looked up from germline, CDR1 is ENHRY and CDR2 is SYGVKD. The CDR3 is 15 residues long. The junction had 3 bases not matched to a gene; V was cut back by 1 base and J by 3 bases. Here the CDR3 reads CAISEFRTGDYGYTF. DNA for the CDR3: TGTGCCATCAGTGAGTTTCGGACAGGGGACTATGGCTACACCTTC.